A selection of T cell receptor beta chains follows, all from one sample in a study of cytomegalovirus exposure and HLA in healthy donors. The assay was immunoSEQ multiplex PCR, and TCRdb's table has in-frame clones only and misses some. The data show around 280,000 clones, 85% to 90% seen once. Sequenced sample: PBMCs. The receptors derive from a woman aged 18 to 35 in good health and CMV-seronegative. The CDR3 runs from the conserved cysteine through the conserved F or W. D genes are given only for firm matches. Part of the rows lack a size; the others show once, few, many or a class for expanded clones.

abundance	j_gene	v_gene	d_gene	CDR3aa	CDR3nt
.	TRBJ2-7	TRBV6-6	.	CASKPFSGESSYEQYF	TGTGCCAGCAAACCTTTTTCAGGGGAGTCCAGCTACGAGCAGTACTTC
.	TRBJ2-3	TRBV2	TRBD2	CASKSRGGTLNTDTQYF	TGTGCCAGCAAGTCGCGGGGGGGGACCCTTAACACAGATACGCAGTATTTT
.	TRBJ1-2	TRBV10-1	TRBD1	CASSDRDRAGYTF	TGCGCCAGCAGTGATAGGGACAGAGCTGGCTACACCTTC
.	TRBJ1-4	TRBV28	.	CASSLSQGWRAEKLFF	TGTGCCAGCAGTTTATCCCAGGGGTGGCGAGCTGAAAAACTGTTTTTT
.	TRBJ1-1	TRBV6-4	.	CASSVQTNTEAFF	TGTGCCAGCAGTGTCCAGACTAACACTGAAGCTTTCTTT
.	TRBJ1-2	TRBV19	.	CATKQGMHYGYTF	TGTGCCACCAAGCAGGGCATGCACTATGGCTACACCTTC
.	TRBJ1-6	TRBV7-9	TRBD1	CASSYGTGGSSPLHF	TGTGCCAGCAGCTACGGGACAGGGGGCAGTTCACCCCTCCACTTT
few	TRBJ2-7	TRBV19	TRBD2	CASRASGSYEQYF	TGTGCCAGTAGGGCTAGCGGCTCTTACGAGCAGTACTTC
once	TRBJ1-2	TRBV11-1	.	CASSFGNTDNYGYTF	TGTGCCAGCAGCTTCGGAAATACAGATAACTATGGCTACACCTTC
.	TRBJ2-2	TRBV2	TRBD2	CASKWTSGGTGELFF	TGTGCCAGCAAGTGGACTAGCGGAGGGACCGGGGAGCTGTTTTTT
.	TRBJ2-3	TRBV9	.	CASSGRDFGTDTQYF	TGTGCCAGCAGCGGACGGGACTTTGGCACAGATACGCAGTATTTT
.	TRBJ2-7	TRBV7-9	.	CASSAGGLGSSYEQYF	TGTGCCAGCAGTGCCGGCGGGCTGGGTTCCTCCTACGAGCAGTACTTC
once	TRBJ1-1	TRBV9	TRBD1	CASSAPGQGRTEAFF	TGTGCCAGCAGCGCCCCGGGACAGGGGAGGACTGAAGCTTTCTTT
.	TRBJ2-7	TRBV10-3	.	CAISESERYEQYF	TGTGCCATCAGTGAGTCGGAGAGGTACGAGCAGTACTTC
few	TRBJ1-1	TRBV6-6	TRBD1	CASSYSFPDRGTEAFF	TGTGCCAGCAGTTACTCGTTCCCGGACAGGGGTACTGAAGCTTTCTTT
once	TRBJ2-1	TRBV27	TRBD2	CASSLSQLANEQFF	TGTGCCAGCAGTTTATCCCAACTAGCGAATGAGCAGTTCTTC
.	TRBJ2-4	TRBV4-1	TRBD2	CASSVRDYLTNIQYF	TGCGCCAGCAGCGTACGGGACTACCTCACAAACATTCAGTACTTC
once	TRBJ2-7	TRBV6-5	.	CATGRGHSMVF	TGTGCCACCGGACGGGGACACTCGATGGTCTTC
.	TRBJ1-1	TRBV15	.	CATCLGRGTEAFF	TGTGCCACCTGCCTGGGGCGGGGCACTGAAGCTTTCTTT
.	TRBJ1-2	TRBV10-3	.	CAISAAGVGYGYTF	TGTGCCATCAGTGCCGCGGGGGTGGGCTATGGCTACACCTTC
few	TRBJ2-3	TRBV9	.	CASSPGTSTQYF	TGTGCCAGCAGCCCTGGGACTTCCACGCAGTATTTT
.	TRBJ2-1	TRBV4-1	.	CASSHSRGIFRNEQFF	TGCGCCAGCAGCCATTCTAGGGGGATCTTTAGGAATGAGCAGTTCTTC
.	TRBJ1-2	TRBV6-1	TRBD1	CASSETGGYGYTF	TGTGCCAGCAGTGAAACAGGGGGCTATGGCTACACCTTC
.	TRBJ2-5	TRBV7-7	.	CASSLASSGETQYF	TGTGCCAGCAGCTTAGCATCGAGCGGGGAGACCCAGTACTTC
.	TRBJ1-2	TRBV7-9	.	CASSSTGFRGYTF	TGTGCCAGCAGCTCGACAGGATTTAGAGGCTACACCTTC